A single sample gave rise to the 12 T cell receptor beta chains below, sequenced in a study of Ad26.COV2.S vaccination and SARS-CoV-2 variants. The treatment is: over 15 received Ad26.COV2.S at low or high dose, single or two shots; about 5 received placebo; per-sample allocation not given. Day 63 after the first injection of vaccine or placebo was the sampling time. The data were produced by immunoSEQ multiplex PCR, yet TCRdb's version contains in-frame clones alone and is incomplete. The table lists hundreds of thousands of clones, approximately 92% of them singletons. The specimen comprised peripheral blood, sampled in a trial of Ad26.COV2.S vaccine versus placebo. The receptor set was obtained from a person between 18 and 59 years old who received the Ad26.COV2.S COVID-19 vaccine or a placebo.

CDR3 sequence reads: CASSLAPTGMSGYTF. CDR3 sequence (DNA): TGTGCCAGCAGCTTGGCCCCGACAGGGATGAGCGGCTACACCTTC. The chain uses TRBV5-4 and TRBJ1-2, with 7 bases aligning to TRBD1. The CDR3 runs to 15 residues. Trimming removed 0 bases from V and 8 bases from J; junction bases left unmatched: 10. Germline V CDR1 and CDR2: SGHNT, YYREEE (reference sequence).

The V call is TRBV29-1, the J call TRBJ2-5; D possibly matches TRBD1 or TRBD2 (6 bases each). This CDR3 has 12 amino acids. The ends were cut back, 5 bases at V and 3 bases at J, with 10 bases in the middle. CDR1 is SQVTM, CDR2 ANQGSEA, per germline. The DNA for the CDR3 is TGCAGCGTTAACGGGGGCGAAGAGACCCAGTACTTC. Its translation is CSVNGGEETQYF.

The rearrangement uses TRBV11-1 and TRBJ2-5; D not certain. Between the trimmed V and J ends, which lost 6 bases and 5 bases, there was a span of 13 bases. The CDR3 contains 13 residues. Germline V CDR1 and CDR2: SGHAT, FQDESV (reference sequence). CDR3 coding DNA: TGTGCCAGCAGTTTTAAGGGTCGGGAGACCCAGTACTTC. Residues: CASSFKGRETQYF.

DNA of the CDR3: TGTGCCAGCTCACACCTTAATCAAGGCCAGGGCACTGCCCCCGGGGAGCTGTTTTTT. It translates to CASSHLNQGQGTAPGELFF. J is TRBJ2-2 and V is TRBV18; tentatively, D is TRBD1 (5 bases). This CDR3 is built from 19 residues. Trimming took off 4 bases at V and 6 bases at J, with 27 bases between the two ends. From germline, CDR1 is KGHSH and CDR2 LQKENI.

The V gene is TRBV9, the J gene TRBJ1-2, with D unclear. This CDR3 region has 15 residues. Germline V gene data show CDR1 as SGDLS and CDR2 as YYNGEE. Deletions cut 3 bases from V and 2 bases from J, with 14 bases between. CDR3 DNA sequence: TGTGCCAGCAGCGGGGATCCCGCGGGAAACTATGGCTACACCTTC. Residues: CASSGDPAGNYGYTF.

This chain connects TRBV5-1 to TRBJ2-3; D possibly corresponds to TRBD2 (6 bases). Trimming shortened V by 4 bases and J by 0 bases, and 18 bases separated the two germline ends. The germline CDR1 and CDR2 sequences are SGHRS and YFSETQ. The CDR3 totals 17 residues. DNA for the CDR3: TGCGCCAGCAGCCGGAGACCTAGCGACTTTAGCACAGATACGCAGTATTTT. Its protein product is CASSRRPSDFSTDTQYF.

The gene calls are TRBV5-1 and TRBJ2-7; D gene ambiguous. The CDR3 runs to 13 residues. Germline V CDR1 and CDR2: SGHRS, YFSETQ. V was pared by 2 bases and J by 3 bases, with 9 bases between. CDR3 sequence: CASSFGKHYEQYF. The CDR3 DNA follows: TGCGCCAGCAGCTTCGGCAAGCACTACGAGCAGTACTTC.

The CDR3 nucleotides read TGTGCCAGCAGCCGACAGGTCGGGGGACTAGCAACTAATGAAAAACTGTTTTTT. This sequence encodes CASSRQVGGLATNEKLFF. The genes are TRBV3-1 (or the pseudogene TRBV3-2) and TRBJ1-4, with D possibly being TRBD1 (6 bases). V dropped 4 bases and J dropped 0 bases, with 18 bases sitting between them. From germline, CDR1 is LGHDT and CDR2 YNNKEL (reference sequence). The CDR3 contains 18 residues.

V and J are TRBV18 and TRBJ2-7; 8 bases fit TRBD1. V trimming: 3 bases; J trimming: 6 bases; junction bases outside the gene matches: 10. CDR1 and CDR2 from the germline V gene are KGHSH and LQKENI. This CDR3 region has 15 residues. The CDR3: CASSPGQGSFGEQYF. The CDR3 nucleotides read TGTGCCAGCTCACCCGGACAGGGCTCCTTCGGCGAGCAGTACTTC. The variable domain in full, with the rest retrieved from reference TRBV18 and TRBJ2-7, is NAGVMQNPRHLVRRRGQEARLRCSPMKGHSHVYWYRQLPEEGLKFMVYLQKENIIDESGMPKERFSAEFPKEGPSILRIQQVVRGDSAAYFCASSPGQGSFGEQYFGPGTRLTVT.

J is TRBJ1-2 and V is TRBV4-3; D not certain. The CDR3 spans 13 residues. Germline loops: CDR1 LGHNA, CDR2 YSLEER. Trimming pared 0 bases from V and 8 bases from J, leaving 10 bases between. Written as DNA, the CDR3 is TGCGCCAGCAGCCAAGATGTACGGGCCGGCTACACCTTC. It encodes CASSQDVRAGYTF.

V is TRBV13 and J is TRBJ2-3; TRBD2 matches at 10 bases. With 2 bases clipped from V and 4 bases from J, the junction kept 3 bases outside the gene matches. The length of the CDR3 is 15 residues. The V gene's germline CDR1 is PRHDT and CDR2 FYEKMQ (reference sequence). The DNA of the CDR3 is TGTGCCAGCAGCTTAAAGCGGGGGGGGCCAGATACGCAGTATTTT. Translating it yields CASSLKRGGPDTQYF.

The J gene is TRBJ1-1, the V gene TRBV30; D may be TRBD1 (5 bases). The germline V gene encodes CDR1 GTSNPN and CDR2 SVGIG (reference sequence). This CDR3 has 15 residues. Trimming removed 2 bases at V and 4 bases at J, with 17 bases between. CDR3 sequence reads: CAWSLSGWKSTEAFF. The CDR3 DNA sequence: TGTGCCTGGAGTCTATCAGGGTGGAAGTCCACTGAAGCTTTCTTT.